A single sample is the source of the 31 T cell receptor beta chains below, sequenced in a study of CD8+ T cells in alopecia areata. Once RNA had been extracted, it was reverse transcribed into cDNA to act as the sequencing template. Here immunoSEQ multiplex PCR was the method, and the copy in TCRdb shows in-frame clones only, minus some. This table holds under 70,000 clones, over 95% found once. This specimen consisted of CD8+ T cells sorted from blood, obtained at week 0. The receptors stem from a human donor with alopecia areata.

This sequence joins TRBV5-6 and TRBJ2-7; D might be TRBD1 or TRBD2, each matching 6 bases. CDR1 SGHDT and CDR2 YYEEEE come from the germline V gene. Trimming removed 3 bases at V and 7 bases at J, with 8 bases between. This CDR3 has 11 amino acids. CDR3 amino acids: CASSWGAEQYF. The CDR3 DNA reads TGTGCCAGCAGCTGGGGGGCGGAGCAGTACTTC.

The J gene is TRBJ2-5, the V gene TRBV4-3; TRBD2 matches at 7 bases. Per germline, CDR1 LGHNA and CDR2 YSLEER. V shed 1 base, J shed 4 bases, and the junction held 6 bases outside the gene matches. The CDR3 consists of 15 residues. CDR3 sequence reads: CASSQGSGVGETQYF. CDR3 nucleotide sequence: TGCGCCAGCAGCCAAGGGAGCGGGGTTGGAGAGACCCAGTACTTC.

The J gene is TRBJ2-7, the V gene TRBV27; TRBD1 matches at 7 bases. The CDR3 is 15 amino acids. J was trimmed by 7 bases and V by 0 bases; bases with no gene match: 9. Germline CDR1 MNHEY, CDR2 SMNVEV (reference sequence). As DNA, the CDR3 is TGTGCCAGCAGTTTATCAGGGGGCCGTCTCTTGGAGCAGTACTTC. Residues: CASSLSGGRLLEQYF.

The chain couples TRBV6-1 to TRBJ1-4; 7 nucleotides align to TRBD1. V trimming: 0 bases; J trimming: 5 bases; junction bases outside the gene matches: 6. The length of the CDR3 is 16 residues. Germline V gives CDR1 MNHNS, CDR2 SASEGT. In DNA form, the CDR3 reads TGTGCCAGCAGTGAAGCTTCCGGGACAGCGAATGAAAAACTGTTTTTT. Translating gives CASSEASGTANEKLFF.

Concerning this clone itself: In the same sample, other DNA sequences code for this CDR3. The chain couples TRBV19 to TRBJ2-1; 7 nucleotides agree with TRBD2. There are 14 residues in the CDR3. Germline V CDR1 and CDR2: LNHDA, SQIVND (reference sequence). V trimming: 4 bases; J trimming: 4 bases; junction bases outside the gene matches: 4. The CDR3 DNA reads TGTGCCAGTAGTAGCGGGGGAGATTACAATGAGCAGTTCTTC. Protein sequence: CASSSGGDYNEQFF.

The V and J genes are TRBV5-1 and TRBJ2-2; 7 positions match TRBD1. The CDR3 runs to 16 residues. CDR1 and CDR2 (germline): SGHRS, YFSETQ. V trimming: 4 bases; J trimming: 1 base; junction bases outside the gene matches: 7. The CDR3 loop reads CASSVSWDRNTGELFF. The DNA of the CDR3 is TGCGCCAGCAGCGTTTCGTGGGACAGGAACACCGGGGAGCTGTTTTTT. The variable domain in full, with the rest retrieved from reference TRBV5-1 and TRBJ2-2, is KAGVTQTPRYLIKTRGQQVTLSCSPISGHRSVSWYQQTPGQGLQFLFEYFSETQRNKGNFPGRFSGRQFSNSRSEMNVSTLELGDSALYLCASSVSWDRNTGELFFGEGSRLTVL.

The chain joins TRBV6-5 to TRBJ2-7; unclear D gene. Germline V CDR1 and CDR2: MNHEY, SVGAGI. The CDR3 has 11 residues. The V gene lost 4 bases and the J gene lost 3 bases, with 4 bases spanning the gap. CDR3 sequence: CASSSYYEQYF. For the CDR3, the DNA is TGTGCCAGCAGTTCCTACTACGAGCAGTACTTC.

CDR3 in amino acids: CASSLAGTGRHEQFF. The CDR3 coding sequence is TGCGCCAGCAGCTTGGCTGGGACAGGGCGTCATGAGCAGTTCTTC. The V call is TRBV5-1, the J call TRBJ2-1; 9 bases agree with TRBD1. CDR3 size: 15 residues. Germline V lookup: CDR1 SGHRS, CDR2 YFSETQ. The trim removed 0 bases at V and 8 bases at J, leaving 6 bases unmatched. The variable domain in full, completed from reference TRBV5-1 and TRBJ2-1, reads KAGVTQTPRYLIKTRGQQVTLSCSPISGHRSVSWYQQTPGQGLQFLFEYFSETQRNKGNFPGRFSGRQFSNSRSEMNVSTLELGDSALYLCASSLAGTGRHEQFFGPGTRLTVL.

This sequence joins TRBV5-4 and TRBJ2-7; 7 nucleotides match TRBD1. CDR1 is SGHNT, CDR2 YYREEE, per germline (reference sequence). The CDR3 has 15 residues. The junction had 5 bases not matched to a gene; V was cut back by 1 base and J by 1 base. CDR3 protein: CASSLLKGASYEQYF. The CDR3 DNA reads as TGTGCCAGCAGCTTGCTCAAGGGGGCTTCCTACGAGCAGTACTTC.

This chain uses TRBV29-1 with TRBJ2-1; unclear D gene. The V end lost 6 bases, the J end lost 9 bases, and 15 bases lay between the germline ends. CDR1 and CDR2 from the germline V gene are SQVTM and ANQGSEA. The CDR3 runs 12 residues. The DNA for the CDR3 is TGCAGCGTGTTCAGCTTTGGAAGTGAGCAGTTCTTC. Protein sequence: CSVFSFGSEQFF.

This chain uses TRBV29-1 with TRBJ1-2; a weak D match, TRBD1 (5 bases). The CDR3 length is 12 residues. The germline gives CDR1 SQVTM, CDR2 ANQGSEA. Trimming took 6 bases from V and 3 from J, leaving 11 bases between them. As DNA, the CDR3 is TGCAGCGTCCCTACAGGAGACTATGGCTACACCTTC. Its protein is CSVPTGDYGYTF.

The gene calls are TRBV7-9 and TRBJ2-5; tentative D call: TRBD2 (5 bases). The CDR3 is made up of 16 amino acids. The V gene's germline CDR1 is SEHNR and CDR2 FQNEAQ (reference sequence). Trimming cost V 1 base and J 0 bases, with 12 bases left between them. As DNA, the CDR3 is TGTGCCAGCAGCTTAGGACGTGGACTTTACCAAGAGACCCAGTACTTC. Protein sequence: CASSLGRGLYQETQYF. The full variable domain, with the rest looked up from reference TRBV7-9 and TRBJ2-5, is DTGVSQNPRHKITKRGQNVTFRCDPISEHNRLYWYRQTLGQGPEFLTYFQNEAQLEKSRLLSDRFSAERPKGSFSTLEIQRTEQGDSAMYLCASSLGRGLYQETQYFGPGTRLLVL.

The chain joins TRBV27 to TRBJ2-3; 12 bases match TRBD2. The CDR3 is made up of 16 amino acids. The V gene end was trimmed by 7 bases and the J gene end by 4 bases; junction bases not matched to a gene: 9. The germline CDR1 and CDR2 sequences are MNHEY and SMNVEV (reference sequence). The CDR3 region is CASKPSSGGVPDTQYF. CDR3 in DNA: TGTGCCAGCAAGCCTTCTAGCGGGGGGGTCCCAGATACGCAGTATTTT.

V is TRBV5-8 and J is TRBJ2-1; maybe TRBD1 (6 bases). The CDR3 length is 16 residues. With 4 bases removed from V and 0 bases from J, the gap between germline ends came to 14 bases. CDR1 and CDR2 from the germline V gene are SGHTS and YDEGEE. For the CDR3, the DNA is TGTGCCAGCAGCGGAAGACAGGAACTCTCCTACAATGAGCAGTTCTTC. Translating gives CASSGRQELSYNEQFF. Using reference TRBV5-8 and TRBJ2-1 for the parts outside the CDR3, the full variable domain is EAGVTQSPTHLIKTRGQQATLRCSPISGHTSVYWYQQALGLGLQFLLWYDEGEERNRGNFPPRFSGRQFPNYSSELNVNALELEDSALYLCASSGRQELSYNEQFFGPGTRLTVL.

The V gene is TRBV7-9, the J gene TRBJ2-5, with D uncertain. The CDR3 has 15 residues. V was shortened by 1 base and J by 1 base, with 10 bases between the two germline ends. Germline V gives CDR1 SEHNR, CDR2 FQNEAQ (reference sequence). This CDR3 is CASSLVSLSQETQYF. The CDR3 nucleotides are TGTGCCAGCAGCTTAGTCAGCCTATCCCAAGAGACCCAGTACTTC.

V usage is TRBV2 and J usage is TRBJ1-5; 7 positions match TRBD1. The CDR3 totals 16 residues. The trim removed 6 bases at V and 2 bases at J, leaving 10 bases unmatched. Germline assignment: CDR1 SNHLY and CDR2 FYNNEI. CDR3 residues: CASSDPGGGGNQPQHF. CDR3 in DNA: TGTGCCAGCAGCGACCCCGGAGGGGGCGGCAATCAGCCCCAGCATTTT.

The chain recombines TRBV11-2 with TRBJ2-5, with TRBD2 matching 10 bases. The J segment lost 5 bases and the V segment lost 3 bases, leaving 6 bases of the junction unmatched. The CDR3 consists of 15 residues. The germline gives CDR1 SGHAT, CDR2 FQNNGV. Here the CDR3 reads CASSFGAGGVETQYF. In DNA form, the CDR3 reads TGTGCCAGCAGCTTCGGAGCGGGGGGGGTGGAGACCCAGTACTTC.

This rearrangement joins TRBV6-4 to TRBJ2-7; D is perhaps TRBD1 (6 bases). The V and J ends lost 10 bases and 6 bases respectively, with 13 bases between them. The CDR3 spans 11 residues. Germline lookup yields CDR1 MRHNA and CDR2 SNTAGT. Written as DNA, the CDR3 is TGTGCCACCAGGCAGGGGAGCGAGCAGTACTTC. Protein: CATRQGSEQYF.

The gene calls are TRBV27 and TRBJ1-2; D remains unclear. V lost 5 bases, J lost 7 bases, and 26 bases lay in between. This CDR3 is 17 amino acids long. Germline V gene lookup returns CDR1 MNHEY and CDR2 SMNVEV (reference sequence). The CDR3 is CASSPSYIGVQEPGYTF. The CDR3 coding sequence is TGTGCCAGCAGTCCATCTTATATTGGAGTACAAGAACCTGGCTACACCTTC.

The rearrangement uses TRBV7-9 and TRBJ2-7; 9 nucleotides align to TRBD1. Germline V CDR1 and CDR2: SEHNR, FQNEAQ (reference sequence). CDR3 size: 17 residues. The junction had 13 bases not matched to a gene; V was cut back by 4 bases and J by 3 bases. The CDR3 is CASSSPGQGPGLYEQYF. The CDR3 bases are TGTGCCAGCAGCTCCCCGGGACAGGGCCCCGGCCTCTACGAGCAGTACTTC.

The gene calls are TRBV27 and TRBJ2-5, with a possible D match to TRBD1 (5 bases). The CDR3 is 15 residues long. V lost 4 bases and J 4 bases, leaving 16 bases between the germline ends. Germline assignment: CDR1 MNHEY and CDR2 SMNVEV (reference sequence). CDR3 DNA: TGTGCCAGCAGTTACCTGTCCCAGGGTGGAGAGACCCAGTACTTC. Translation: CASSYLSQGGETQYF.

V usage is TRBV30 and J usage is TRBJ2-1; 9 bases are a match to TRBD2. The CDR3 runs 15 residues. Germline CDR1 GTSNPN, CDR2 SVGIG (reference sequence). Trimming removed 0 bases from V and 4 bases from J; junction bases left unmatched: 4. The CDR3, as DNA: TGTGCCTGGAGTGTAGTTCTAGCGGGGTACAATGAGCAGTTCTTC. It encodes CAWSVVLAGYNEQFF. Full variable domain (missing parts from reference TRBV30 and TRBJ2-1): SQTIHQWPATLVQPVGSPLSLECTVEGTSNPNLYWYRQAAGRGLQLLFYSVGIGQISSEVPQNLSASRPQDRQFILSSKKLLLSDSGFYLCAWSVVLAGYNEQFFGPGTRLTVL.

The V and J genes are TRBV14 and TRBJ2-3; D is perhaps TRBD1 (6 bases). Germline V gives CDR1 SGHDN, CDR2 FVKESK. The V end was cut by 4 bases, the J end by 2 bases, with 16 bases between. The CDR3 is made up of 16 amino acids. CDR3 in amino acids: CASSLNPGDTTDTQYF. The DNA of the CDR3 is TGTGCCAGCAGCCTCAATCCAGGGGACACCACAGATACGCAGTATTTT.

This chain links TRBV9 with TRBJ1-2; no reliable D call. The germline V gene has CDR1 SGDLS and CDR2 YYNGEE. The V gene lost 0 bases and the J gene lost 4 bases, with 10 bases spanning the gap. The CDR3 sequence is 14 residues long. For the CDR3, the DNA is TGTGCCAGCAGCGTAGGTGGAGGAACCTATGGCTACACCTTC. Translating it yields CASSVGGGTYGYTF. Variable domain in full (rest from reference TRBV9 and TRBJ1-2): DSGVTQTPKHLITATGQRVTLRCSPRSGDLSVYWYQQSLDQGLQFLIQYYNGEERAKGNILERFSAQQFPDLHSELNLSSLELGDSALYFCASSVGGGTYGYTFGSGTRLTVV.

J is TRBJ2-2 and V is TRBV5-1, with TRBD1 as a possible D gene (6 bases). The germline V and J ends were trimmed by 3 bases and 5 bases, with 14 bases remaining between them. The germline V gene encodes CDR1 SGHRS and CDR2 YFSETQ. The CDR3 is 15 amino acids. DNA for the CDR3: TGCGCCAGCAGCTCCGCCAGGGGAAGAACCGGGGAGCTGTTTTTT. It translates to CASSSARGRTGELFF.

The J gene is TRBJ2-7, the V gene TRBV12-2. TRBV12-2 is flagged as a pseudogene. This CDR3 has 16 amino acids. The CDR3 nucleotides are TGTGCAAGTCGCCCAATGGACCGACGCTACTCCTACGAGCAGTACTTC. Amino acid sequence: CASRPMDRRYSYEQYF.

V is TRBV4-2 and J is TRBJ2-1; D gene unclear. The germline gives CDR1 LGHNA, CDR2 YNFKEQ. The CDR3 has 11 amino acids. Trimming removed 5 bases from V and 8 bases from J, with 7 bases in between. CDR3 sequence reads: CASSWRHEQFF. CDR3 DNA sequence: TGTGCCAGCAGCTGGCGTCATGAGCAGTTCTTC.

This rearrangement joins TRBV5-6 to TRBJ1-1, with D hard to call. The germline V gene has CDR1 SGHDT and CDR2 YYEEEE. Trimming shortened V by 1 base and J by 2 bases, and 9 bases separated the two germline ends. The CDR3 loop spans 14 amino acids. The CDR3 here is CASSLSRSNTEAFF. The CDR3 DNA reads as TGTGCCAGCAGCTTGAGTCGAAGTAACACTGAAGCTTTCTTT.

The chain uses TRBV28 and TRBJ2-7, with a tentative D call TRBD2 (5 bases). CDR1 is MDHEN, CDR2 SYDVKM, per germline. V lost 6 bases, J lost 6 bases, and 12 bases lay in between. The length of the CDR3 is 12 residues. The CDR3 reads CASSYAGLEQYF. DNA for the CDR3: TGTGCCAGCAGCTACGCGGGTCTCGAGCAGTACTTC.

This clone was seen a single time. The chain joins TRBV4-1 to TRBJ1-2, with D perhaps matching TRBD1 (6 bases). The CDR3 consists of 13 residues. V was pared by 3 bases and J by 5 bases, with 10 bases between. Germline V CDR1 and CDR2: MGHRA, YSYEKL. The CDR3 is CASSQGANYGYTF. CDR3 DNA: TGCGCCAGCAGCCAGGGGGCCAATTATGGCTACACCTTC.

The chain recombines TRBV15 with TRBJ2-1; TRBD1 agrees at 9 bases. Germline-derived CDR1 and CDR2 are LNHNV and YYDKDF (reference sequence). The CDR3 is 16 amino acids. With 1 base clipped from V and 2 bases from J, the junction kept 3 bases outside the gene matches. CDR3 amino acids: CATSRARQGAYNEQFF. The DNA of the CDR3 is TGTGCCACCAGCAGAGCTAGACAGGGGGCCTACAATGAGCAGTTCTTC.